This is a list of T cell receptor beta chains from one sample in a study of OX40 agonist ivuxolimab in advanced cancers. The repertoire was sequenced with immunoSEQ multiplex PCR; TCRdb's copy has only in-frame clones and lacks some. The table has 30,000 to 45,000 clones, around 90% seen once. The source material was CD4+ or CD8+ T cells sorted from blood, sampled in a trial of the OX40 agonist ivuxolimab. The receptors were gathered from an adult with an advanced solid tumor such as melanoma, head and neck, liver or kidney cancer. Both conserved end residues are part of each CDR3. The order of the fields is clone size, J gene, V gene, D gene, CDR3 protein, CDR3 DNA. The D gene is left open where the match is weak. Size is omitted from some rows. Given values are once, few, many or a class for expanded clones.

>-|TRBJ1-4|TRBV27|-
CASSPDGGWGEKLFF
TGTGCCAGCAGCCCAGACGGGGGATGGGGCGAAAAACTGTTTTTT
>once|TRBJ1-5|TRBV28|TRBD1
CASSQQGGSNQPQHF
TGTGCCAGCTCGCAACAGGGGGGCAGCAATCAGCCCCAGCATTTT
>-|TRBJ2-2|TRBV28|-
CASSLSLDITGELFF
TGTGCCAGCAGTTTATCCTTGGACATCACCGGGGAGCTGTTTTTT
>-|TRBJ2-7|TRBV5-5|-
CASSLFITDEQYF
TGTGCCAGCAGCTTGTTTATTACCGACGAGCAGTACTTC
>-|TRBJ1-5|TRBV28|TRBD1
CASSLGQGLNQPQHF
TGTGCCAGCAGCCTGGGACAGGGACTAAATCAGCCCCAGCATTTT
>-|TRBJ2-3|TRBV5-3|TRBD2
CARSLAGLAGGPITDTQYF
TGTGCCAGAAGCTTGGCAGGACTAGCGGGAGGGCCTATCACAGATACGCAGTATTTT
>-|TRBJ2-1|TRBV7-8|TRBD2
CASSLWRLAGVEEQFF
TGTGCCAGCAGCTTATGGCGACTAGCGGGAGTAGAGGAGCAGTTCTTC
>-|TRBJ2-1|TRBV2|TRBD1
CASSDPQGAMRNEQFF
TGTGCCAGCAGTGATCCCCAGGGGGCGATGAGGAATGAGCAGTTCTTC
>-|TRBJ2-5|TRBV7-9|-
CASSPETQYF
TGTGCCAGCAGCCCCGAGACCCAGTACTTC
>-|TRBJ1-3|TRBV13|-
CASSYPSAASPSGNTIYF
TGTGCCAGCAGCTACCCTTCGGCGGCCAGTCCCTCTGGAAACACCATATATTTT
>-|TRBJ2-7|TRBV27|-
CASSLSAEGHEQYF
TGTGCCAGCAGTTTATCGGCCGAGGGCCACGAGCAGTACTTC
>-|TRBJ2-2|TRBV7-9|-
CASSLSGSAGELFF
TGTGCCAGCAGCTTATCGGGCTCTGCCGGGGAGCTGTTTTTT
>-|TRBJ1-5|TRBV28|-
CASSLVDRRNQPQHF
TGTGCCAGCAGTTTGGTAGACCGCCGCAATCAGCCCCAGCATTTT
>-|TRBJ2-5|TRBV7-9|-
CASSAGQSIQETQYF
TGTGCCAGCAGCGCCGGACAGTCAATCCAAGAGACCCAGTACTTC
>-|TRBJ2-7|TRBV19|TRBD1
CASSDRGHEQYF
TGTGCCAGCAGTGACAGGGGCCACGAGCAGTACTTC